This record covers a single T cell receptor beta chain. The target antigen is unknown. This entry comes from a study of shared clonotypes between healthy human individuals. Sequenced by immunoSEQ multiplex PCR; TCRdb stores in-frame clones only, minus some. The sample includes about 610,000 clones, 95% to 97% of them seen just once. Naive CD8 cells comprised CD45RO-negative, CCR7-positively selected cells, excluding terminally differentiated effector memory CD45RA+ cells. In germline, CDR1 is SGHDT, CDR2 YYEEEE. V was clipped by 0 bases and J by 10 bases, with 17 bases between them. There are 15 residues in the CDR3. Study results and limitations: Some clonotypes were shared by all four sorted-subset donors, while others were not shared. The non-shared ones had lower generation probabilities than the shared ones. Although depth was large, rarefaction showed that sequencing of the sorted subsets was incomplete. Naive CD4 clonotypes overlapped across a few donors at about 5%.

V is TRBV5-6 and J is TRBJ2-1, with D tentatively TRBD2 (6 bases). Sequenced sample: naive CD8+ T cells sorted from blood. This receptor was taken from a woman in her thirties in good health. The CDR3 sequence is CASSLEATRGLEQFF. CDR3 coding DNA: TGTGCCAGCAGCTTGGAAGCGACTAGAGGACTAGAGCAGTTCTTC. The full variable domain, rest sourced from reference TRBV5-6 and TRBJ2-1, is DAGVTQSPTHLIKTRGQQVTLRCSPKSGHDTVSWYQQALGQGPQFIFQYYEEEERQRGNFPDRFSGHQFPNYSSELNVNALLLGDSALYLCASSLEATRGLEQFFGPGTRLTVL.